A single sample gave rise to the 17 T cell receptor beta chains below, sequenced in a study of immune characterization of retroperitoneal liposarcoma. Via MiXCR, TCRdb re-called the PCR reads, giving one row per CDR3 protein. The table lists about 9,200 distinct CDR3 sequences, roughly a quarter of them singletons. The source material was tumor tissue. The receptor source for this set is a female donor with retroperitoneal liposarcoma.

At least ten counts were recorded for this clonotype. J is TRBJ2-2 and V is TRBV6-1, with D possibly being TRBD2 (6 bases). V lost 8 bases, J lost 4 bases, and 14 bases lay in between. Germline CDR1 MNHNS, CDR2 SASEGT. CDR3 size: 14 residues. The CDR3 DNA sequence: TGTGCCAGCGTCTCGGGAGATAGCACCGGGGAGCTGTTTTTT. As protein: CASVSGDSTGELFF.

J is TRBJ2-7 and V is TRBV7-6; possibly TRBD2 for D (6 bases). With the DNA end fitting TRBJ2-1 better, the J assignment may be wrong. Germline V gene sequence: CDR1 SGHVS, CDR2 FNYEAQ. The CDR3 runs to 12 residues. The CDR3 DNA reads TGTGCCAGCAGCTTAGGGAGGGGTGAGCAGTTCTTC. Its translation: CASSLGRGEQFF.

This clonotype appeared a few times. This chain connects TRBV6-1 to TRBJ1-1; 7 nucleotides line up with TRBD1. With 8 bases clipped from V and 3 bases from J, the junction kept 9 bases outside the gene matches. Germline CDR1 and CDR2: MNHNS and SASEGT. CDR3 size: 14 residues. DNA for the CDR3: TGTGCCAGCGGGGAACAGGGGTTGGACACTGAAGCTTTCTTT. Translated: CASGEQGLDTEAFF.

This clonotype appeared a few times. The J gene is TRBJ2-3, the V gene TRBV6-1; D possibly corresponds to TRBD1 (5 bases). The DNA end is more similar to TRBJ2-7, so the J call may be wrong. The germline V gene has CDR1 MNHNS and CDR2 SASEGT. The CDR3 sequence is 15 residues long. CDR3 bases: TGTGCCAGCAGTCCAACCTCGACAGTATACAATGAGCAGTACTTC. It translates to CASSPTSTVYNEQYF.

Here the CDR3 DNA reads TGTGCCAGTCTCCCCGGGGGGACGGGGACCCAGTACTTC. Translation gives CASLPGGTGTQYF. This chain joins TRBV12-3 or TRBV12-4 and TRBJ2-5, with 7 bases identical to TRBD2. V lost 9 bases to trimming and J lost 7 bases; unmatched junction nucleotides: 11. This CDR3 has 13 residues.

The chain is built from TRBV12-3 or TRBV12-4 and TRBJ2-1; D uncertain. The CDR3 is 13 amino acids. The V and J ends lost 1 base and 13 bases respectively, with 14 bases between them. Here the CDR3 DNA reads TGTGCCAGCAGTTTAGGGCAGCTAGAGACCCAGTTCTTC. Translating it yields CASSLGQLETQFF.

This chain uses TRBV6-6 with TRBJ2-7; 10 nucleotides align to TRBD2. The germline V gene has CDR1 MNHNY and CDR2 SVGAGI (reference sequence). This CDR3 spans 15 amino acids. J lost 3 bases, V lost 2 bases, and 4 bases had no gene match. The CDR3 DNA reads TGTGCCAGCAGTTACGGGCCTAGCGGGAGCTACGAGCAGTACTTC. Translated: CASSYGPSGSYEQYF.

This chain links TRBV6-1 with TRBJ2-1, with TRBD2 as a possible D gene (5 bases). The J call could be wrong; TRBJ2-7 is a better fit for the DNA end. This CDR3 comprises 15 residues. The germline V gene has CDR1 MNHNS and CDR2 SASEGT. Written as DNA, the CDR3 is TGTGCCAGCAGACTTAGCGCCCGATCCTACAATGAGCAGTACTTC. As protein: CASRLSARSYNEQYF.

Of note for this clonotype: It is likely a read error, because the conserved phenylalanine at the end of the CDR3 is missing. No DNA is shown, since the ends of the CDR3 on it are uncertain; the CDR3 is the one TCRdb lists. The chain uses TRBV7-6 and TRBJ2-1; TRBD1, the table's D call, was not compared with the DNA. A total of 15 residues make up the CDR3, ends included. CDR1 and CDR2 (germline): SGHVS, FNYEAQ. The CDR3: CASSPDISYEQYFGA.

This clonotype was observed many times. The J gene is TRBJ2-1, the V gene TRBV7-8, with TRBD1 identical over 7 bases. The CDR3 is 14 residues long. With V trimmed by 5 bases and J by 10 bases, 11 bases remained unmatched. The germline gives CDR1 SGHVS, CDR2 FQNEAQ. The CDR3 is CASSVTGDFYEQFF. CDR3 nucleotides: TGTGCCAGCAGCGTCACAGGGGATTTCTACGAGCAGTTCTTC.

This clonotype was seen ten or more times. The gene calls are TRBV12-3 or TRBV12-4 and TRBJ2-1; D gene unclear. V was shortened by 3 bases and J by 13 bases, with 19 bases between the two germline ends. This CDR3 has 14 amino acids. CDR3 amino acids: CASSFWCSEETQFF. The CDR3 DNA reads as TGTGCCAGCAGTTTTTGGTGTAGTGAAGAGACCCAGTTCTTC.

The CDR3 here is CASSQTGMLHSEAFF. In DNA, the CDR3 is TGCGCCAGCAGCCAAACCGGGATGCTCCACTCTGAAGCTTTCTTT. V is TRBV5-1 and J is TRBJ1-1, with unresolved D. CDR1 and CDR2 (germline): SGHRS, YFSETQ. The V gene lost 4 bases and the J gene lost 6 bases, with 19 bases spanning the gap. The CDR3 totals 15 residues.

CDR3 region: CASSLEGGGYEQYF. DNA of the CDR3: TGCGCCAGCAGCTTGGAAGGCGGGGGCTACGAGCAGTACTTC. This chain connects TRBV5-1 to TRBJ2-5; the match to TRBD2 covers 7 bases. The J call is uncertain, as TRBJ2-7 better fits the DNA end. The CDR3 totals 14 residues. Germline V gives CDR1 SGHRS, CDR2 YFSETQ.

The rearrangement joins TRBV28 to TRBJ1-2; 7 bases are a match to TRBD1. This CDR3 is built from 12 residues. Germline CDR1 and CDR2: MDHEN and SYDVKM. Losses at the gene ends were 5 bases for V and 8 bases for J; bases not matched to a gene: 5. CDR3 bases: TGTGCCAGCAGTCAAGGGGACAGCGGCTACACCTTC. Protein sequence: CASSQGDSGYTF.

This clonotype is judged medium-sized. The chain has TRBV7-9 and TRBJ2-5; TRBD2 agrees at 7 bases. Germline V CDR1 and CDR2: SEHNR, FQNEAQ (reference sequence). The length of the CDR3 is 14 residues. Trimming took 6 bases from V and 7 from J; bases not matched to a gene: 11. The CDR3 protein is CASSQWEGRGTQYF. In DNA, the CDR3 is TGTGCCAGCAGTCAGTGGGAGGGCCGCGGGACCCAGTACTTC.

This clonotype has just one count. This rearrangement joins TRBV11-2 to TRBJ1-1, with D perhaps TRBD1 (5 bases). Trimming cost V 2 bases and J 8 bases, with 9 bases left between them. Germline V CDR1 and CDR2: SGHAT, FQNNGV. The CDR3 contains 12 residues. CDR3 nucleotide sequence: TGTGCCAGCAGCTTACAGGGAAGGGAAGCTTTCTTT. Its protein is CASSLQGREAFF.

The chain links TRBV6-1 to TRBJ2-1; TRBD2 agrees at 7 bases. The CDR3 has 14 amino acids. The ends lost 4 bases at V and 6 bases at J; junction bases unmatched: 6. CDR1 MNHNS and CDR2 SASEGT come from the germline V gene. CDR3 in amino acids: CASSGASGPNEQFF. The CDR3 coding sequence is TGTGCCAGCAGTGGCGCTAGCGGTCCCAATGAGCAGTTCTTC.